This T cell receptor beta chain was captured by sequencing in a study of T cell responses to AZD1222 COVID-19 vaccine. Study information: Pooled together were second doses at about 4 or about 12 weeks. Whole-study findings and limits: Most donors were white British, females outnumbered males, and clonal diversity was possibly underestimated. Spike-spanning, vaccine-associated CD4 TCRs were dominant at 160-218 and 743-854. Repertoires in all cases were sampled only once the peak T cell response had passed.

Note on this clone: Its antigen remains unidentified.

Trimming took off 6 bases at V and 0 bases at J, with 17 bases between the two ends. CDR3 size: 16 residues. Germline lookup yields CDR1 WSHSY and CDR2 SAAADI. Clones were read by immunoSEQ multiplex PCR, and TCRdb kept only the in-frame ones, dropping some. The profile shows 150,000 to 200,000 clones, more than 80% of them singletons. The source was peripheral blood, collected on day 0 of AZD1222 vaccination. This clonotype was obtained from an adult in good health. V gene TRBV10-2 combines with J gene TRBJ1-2; D possibly corresponds to TRBD1 (6 bases). CDR3 region: CASRNPTTGANYGYTF. CDR3 in DNA: TGCGCCAGCAGAAACCCTACGACAGGAGCTAACTATGGCTACACCTTC.